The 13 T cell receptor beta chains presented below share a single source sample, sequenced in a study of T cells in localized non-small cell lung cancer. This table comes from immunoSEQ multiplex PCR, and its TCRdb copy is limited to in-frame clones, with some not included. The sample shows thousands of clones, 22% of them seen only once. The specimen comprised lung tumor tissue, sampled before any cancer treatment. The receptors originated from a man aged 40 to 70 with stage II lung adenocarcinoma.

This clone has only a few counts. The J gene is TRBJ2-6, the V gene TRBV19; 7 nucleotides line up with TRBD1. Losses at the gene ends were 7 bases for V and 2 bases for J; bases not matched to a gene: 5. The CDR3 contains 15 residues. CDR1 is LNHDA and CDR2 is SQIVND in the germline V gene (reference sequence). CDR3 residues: CASTVDRAGANVLTF. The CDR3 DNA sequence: TGTGCCAGTACCGTTGACAGGGCTGGGGCCAACGTCCTGACTTTC.

The chain's CDR3 is CASSQVPGLNNEQFF. CDR3 sequence (DNA): TGTGCCAGCAGCCAAGTACCGGGACTAAACAATGAGCAGTTCTTC. V gene TRBV11-3 combines with J gene TRBJ2-1, with 7 bases matching TRBD2. The V gene's germline CDR1 is SGHNT and CDR2 YENEEA. This CDR3 has 15 amino acids. V lost 5 bases to trimming and J lost 5 bases; unmatched junction nucleotides: 9.

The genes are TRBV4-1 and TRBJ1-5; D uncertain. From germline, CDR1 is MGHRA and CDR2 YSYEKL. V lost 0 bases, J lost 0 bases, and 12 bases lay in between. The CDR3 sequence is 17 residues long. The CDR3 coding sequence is TGCGCCAGCAGCCAAGATCGGATTTCAAATAGCAATCAGCCCCAGCATTTT. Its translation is CASSQDRISNSNQPQHF.

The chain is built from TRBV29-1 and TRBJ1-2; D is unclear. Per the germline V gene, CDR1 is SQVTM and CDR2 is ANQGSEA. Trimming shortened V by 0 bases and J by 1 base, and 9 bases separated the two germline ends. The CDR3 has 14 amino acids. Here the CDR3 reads CSVEDRGLNYGYTF. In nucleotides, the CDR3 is TGCAGCGTTGAAGATCGCGGACTTAACTATGGCTACACCTTC.

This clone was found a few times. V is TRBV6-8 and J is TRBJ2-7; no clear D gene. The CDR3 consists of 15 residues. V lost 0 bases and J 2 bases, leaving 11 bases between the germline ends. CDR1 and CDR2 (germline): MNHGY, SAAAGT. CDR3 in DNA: TGTGCCAGCAGTTACTCGGTCGGGCCAACCTACGAGCAGTACTTC. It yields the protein CASSYSVGPTYEQYF.

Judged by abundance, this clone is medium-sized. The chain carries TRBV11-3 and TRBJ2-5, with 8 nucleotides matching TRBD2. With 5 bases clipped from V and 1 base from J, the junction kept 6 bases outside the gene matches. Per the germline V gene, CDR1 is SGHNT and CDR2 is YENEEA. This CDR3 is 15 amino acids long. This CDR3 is CASSPTSGFQETQYF. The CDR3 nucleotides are TGTGCCAGCAGCCCTACTAGCGGCTTCCAAGAGACCCAGTACTTC.

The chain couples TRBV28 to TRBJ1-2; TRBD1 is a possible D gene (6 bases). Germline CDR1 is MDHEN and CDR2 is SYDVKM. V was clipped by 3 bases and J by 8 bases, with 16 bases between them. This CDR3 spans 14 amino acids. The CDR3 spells CASSFGRGERGYTF. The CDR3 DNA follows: TGTGCCAGCAGTTTCGGCAGGGGAGAAAGAGGCTACACCTTC.

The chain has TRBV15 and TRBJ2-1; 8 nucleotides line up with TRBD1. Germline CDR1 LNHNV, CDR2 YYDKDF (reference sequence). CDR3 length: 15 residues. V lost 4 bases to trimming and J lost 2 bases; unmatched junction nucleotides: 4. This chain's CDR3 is CATSKDRGAYNEQFF. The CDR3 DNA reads TGTGCCACCAGCAAAGACAGGGGAGCCTACAATGAGCAGTTCTTC.

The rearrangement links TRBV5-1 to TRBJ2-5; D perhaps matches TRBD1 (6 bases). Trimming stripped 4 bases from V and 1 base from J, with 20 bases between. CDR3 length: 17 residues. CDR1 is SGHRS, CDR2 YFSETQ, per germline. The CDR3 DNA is TGCGCCAGCAGCCCTCTCTTAGGGACACGCGTCCAAGAGACCCAGTACTTC. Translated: CASSPLLGTRVQETQYF.

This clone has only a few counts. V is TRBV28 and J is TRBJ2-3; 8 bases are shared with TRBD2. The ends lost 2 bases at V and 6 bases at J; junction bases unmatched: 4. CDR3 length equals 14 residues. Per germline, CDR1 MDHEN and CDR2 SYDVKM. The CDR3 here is CASSLRRGADTQYF. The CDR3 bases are TGTGCCAGCAGTTTAAGGCGGGGGGCTGATACGCAGTATTTT.

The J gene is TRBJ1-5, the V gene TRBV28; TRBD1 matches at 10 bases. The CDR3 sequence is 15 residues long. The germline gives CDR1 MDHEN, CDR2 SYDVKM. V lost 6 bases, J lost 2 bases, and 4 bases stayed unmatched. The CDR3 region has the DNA TGTGCCAGCAGCCCCGGACAGGGGGGCAATCAGCCCCAGCATTTT. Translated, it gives CASSPGQGGNQPQHF.

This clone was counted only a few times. DNA for the CDR3: TGTGCCAGCAGTTACTCTCTAGCGGGAGTATCGACATCCCCGGCTTTCTTT. This encodes CASSYSLAGVSTSPAFF. J is TRBJ1-1 and V is TRBV6-8; no firm D call. The CDR3 length is 17 residues. Trimming stripped 0 bases from V and 11 bases from J, with 25 bases between. Germline lookup yields CDR1 MNHGY and CDR2 SAAAGT.

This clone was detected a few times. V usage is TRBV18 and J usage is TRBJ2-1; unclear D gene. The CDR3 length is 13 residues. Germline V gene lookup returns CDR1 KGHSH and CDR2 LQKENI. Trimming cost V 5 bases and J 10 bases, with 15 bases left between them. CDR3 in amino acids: CASSALGWNEQFF. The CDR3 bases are TGTGCCAGCTCAGCCCTTGGGTGGAACGAGCAGTTCTTC. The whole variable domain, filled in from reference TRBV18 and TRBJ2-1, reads NAGVMQNPRHLVRRRGQEARLRCSPMKGHSHVYWYRQLPEEGLKFMVYLQKENIIDESGMPKERFSAEFPKEGPSILRIQQVVRGDSAAYFCASSALGWNEQFFGPGTRLTVL.